This is a list of T cell receptor beta chains from one sample in a study of shared clonotypes between healthy human individuals. Generated by immunoSEQ multiplex PCR, the TCRdb table keeps only in-frame clones and is missing some. The sample holds about 2.4 million clones, around nine tenths seen once. The sequenced sample consisted of naive CD4+ T cells sorted from blood. The receptors derive from a man between 18 and 29 years old in good health. The CDR3 runs from the conserved cysteine through the conserved F or W. Each record gives: D gene, J gene, V gene, clone size, CDR3 protein, CDR3 DNA. D genes are given only for firm matches. Clone size appears in some rows only: once, few, many, or a class for an expanded clone.

.	TRBJ1-3	TRBV5-1	.	CASSSQPSKSRSGNTIYF	TGCGCCAGCAGCTCCCAACCCTCAAAGAGTCGCTCTGGAAACACCATATATTTT
.	TRBJ1-2	TRBV28	.	CASSLYGGDGYTF	TGTGCCAGCAGTTTGTACGGGGGTGACGGCTACACCTTC
.	TRBJ1-6	TRBV30	once	CAWSVISAANSPLHF	TGTGCCTGGAGTGTAATATCGGCAGCCAATTCACCCCTCCACTTT
.	TRBJ2-2	TRBV5-1	.	CASRLASNTGELFF	TGCGCCAGCCGGCTAGCGTCGAACACCGGGGAGCTGTTTTTT
.	TRBJ2-5	TRBV28	.	CASSRWEEGAGETQYF	TGTGCCAGCAGCCGATGGGAGGAGGGAGCCGGGGAGACCCAGTACTTC
.	TRBJ1-2	TRBV7-2	once	CASNLEGGTYGYTF	TGTGCCAGCAACCTAGAAGGGGGGACCTATGGCTACACCTTC
.	TRBJ2-3	TRBV9	.	CASSVGAPSTDTQYF	TGTGCCAGCAGCGTAGGGGCTCCTAGCACAGATACGCAGTATTTT
TRBD1	TRBJ1-1	TRBV18	.	CASSPTGGNTEAFF	TGTGCCAGCTCACCTACAGGGGGAAACACTGAAGCTTTCTTT
.	TRBJ2-3	TRBV5-8	.	CASSLRSLGTDTQYF	TGTGCCAGCAGCTTAAGGAGTCTTGGTACAGATACGCAGTATTTT
.	TRBJ2-5	TRBV19	.	CASSIYGETQYF	TGTGCCAGTAGTATCTATGGAGAGACCCAGTACTTC
.	TRBJ2-3	TRBV6-5	.	CASTRSRGRDTQYF	TGTGCCAGCACTCGCTCGCGGGGGCGAGATACGCAGTATTTT
TRBD1	TRBJ2-7	TRBV14	.	CASSQLGQGSSYEQYF	TGTGCCAGCAGCCAACTAGGACAGGGGAGCTCCTACGAGCAGTACTTC
TRBD2	TRBJ2-3	TRBV4-1	.	CASSHETSGSLYTQYF	TGCGCCAGCAGCCACGAGACTAGCGGGAGTCTATATACGCAGTATTTT
.	TRBJ2-1	TRBV7-7	.	CASSPTAGPYNEQFF	TGTGCTAGCAGCCCGACGGCGGGGCCCTACAATGAGCAGTTCTTC
TRBD1	TRBJ1-4	TRBV19	.	CASSLRGLANEKLFF	TGTGCCAGTAGTCTCAGGGGGCTAGCTAATGAAAAACTGTTTTTT
.	TRBJ1-2	TRBV21-1	.	CASSRRTTDTNYGYTF	TGTGCCAGCAGCCGTCGGACAACCGATACCAACTATGGCTACACCTTC
.	TRBJ1-3	TRBV10-3	.	CAISEGLLSGNTIYF	TGTGCCATCAGTGAGGGACTACTCTCTGGAAACACCATATATTTT
.	TRBJ2-7	TRBV6-5	.	CASTLRGLYEQYF	TGTGCCAGCACCTTGCGGGGCCTCTACGAGCAGTACTTC
TRBD1	TRBJ1-1	TRBV30	few	CAWGDRDQAFF	TGTGCCTGGGGTGACAGGGACCAAGCTTTCTTT
.	TRBJ1-1	TRBV29-1	few	CSVKIGQTNTEAFF	TGCAGCGTTAAAATCGGACAGACGAACACTGAAGCTTTCTTT
.	TRBJ1-1	TRBV7-3	.	CASSLNPGLTEAFF	TGTGCCAGCAGCTTAAACCCCGGGCTCACTGAAGCTTTCTTT
TRBD2	TRBJ2-1	TRBV10-3	.	CAISEATSGISGEQFF	TGTGCCATCAGTGAGGCTACTAGCGGGATTTCGGGTGAGCAGTTCTTC
.	TRBJ2-2	TRBV19	.	CASSLLARELFF	TGTGCCAGTAGCCTTCTAGCGAGGGAGCTGTTTTTT
.	TRBJ2-5	TRBV5-1	.	CASSSGSNNGETQYF	TGCGCCAGCAGTTCGGGATCTAACAATGGAGAGACCCAGTACTTC
TRBD2	TRBJ2-1	TRBV19	.	CASSSNSGRARNEQFF	TGTGCCAGTAGTTCCAATAGCGGGAGGGCCCGGAATGAGCAGTTCTTC
.	TRBJ2-3	TRBV12-5	.	CASGRSGTSTDTQYF	TGTGCTAGTGGTCGCAGCGGCACTAGCACAGATACGCAGTATTTT
.	TRBJ2-1	TRBV11-3	once	CASSLRLANYNEQFF	TGTGCCAGCAGCTTAAGACTGGCTAACTACAATGAGCAGTTCTTC
TRBD1	TRBJ2-1	TRBV5-1	.	CASSHGQGSYNEQFF	TGCGCCAGCAGCCACGGACAGGGCTCCTACAATGAGCAGTTCTTC
.	TRBJ1-5	TRBV5-6	.	CASSRGGAYYSNQPQHF	TGTGCCAGCAGTCGAGGGGGGGCCTATTATAGCAATCAGCCCCAGCATTTT
.	TRBJ1-5	TRBV19	.	CASSRGQGLSNQPQHF	TGTGCCAGTAGTAGGGGCCAGGGGTTAAGCAATCAGCCCCAGCATTTT
.	TRBJ1-2	TRBV7-3	.	CASSRKPWYTLRKQVNYGYTF	TGTGCCAGCAGCCGAAAACCTTGGTACACGCTACGGAAACAGGTCAACTATGGCTACACCTTC
.	TRBJ2-7	TRBV19	.	CASSTDPDYEQYF	TGTGCCAGTAGTACGGACCCAGACTACGAGCAGTACTTC
.	TRBJ1-5	TRBV15	.	CATRGPNQPQHF	TGTGCCACCAGGGGACCAAATCAGCCCCAGCATTTT
.	TRBJ2-3	TRBV15	.	CATSRELSLTDTQYF	TGTGCCACCAGCAGAGAACTTTCCCTCACAGATACGCAGTATTTT
.	TRBJ1-1	TRBV10-3	.	CAISETRDTEAFF	TGTGCCATCAGCGAAACCCGGGACACTGAAGCTTTCTTT
.	TRBJ1-4	TRBV7-9	.	CASSLYSNEKLFF	TGTGCCAGCAGCTTATATAGTAATGAAAAACTGTTTTTT
TRBD1	TRBJ1-6	TRBV30	.	CALSRGQGVNSPLHF	TGTGCTCTATCTAGGGGGCAGGGTGTGAATTCACCCCTCCACTTT
TRBD2	TRBJ2-3	TRBV10-1	.	CASSKAGNTDTQYF	TGCGCCAGCAGTAAAGCGGGAAACACAGATACGCAGTATTTT
.	TRBJ2-5	TRBV6-1	.	CASLVGETQYF	TGTGCCAGCCTGGTTGGGGAGACCCAGTACTTC
.	TRBJ2-7	TRBV25-1	.	CASSAQGYEQYF	TGTGCCAGCAGTGCGCAGGGCTACGAGCAGTACTTC
.	TRBJ2-7	TRBV6-5	.	CASSYSGSYEQYF	TGTGCCAGCAGTTACTCGGGCAGTTACGAGCAGTACTTC
.	TRBJ1-2	TRBV7-2	.	CASSLGQTYGYTF	TGTGCCAGCAGCTTAGGACAGACCTATGGCTACACCTTC
.	TRBJ2-3	TRBV29-1	once	CSVELGGGITDTQYF	TGCAGCGTTGAGCTGGGAGGGGGAATCACAGATACGCAGTATTTT
.	TRBJ1-4	TRBV28	.	CASSRLGQSNEKLFF	TGTGCCAGCAGCCGTCTAGGACAGTCTAATGAAAAACTGTTTTTT
TRBD2	TRBJ2-7	TRBV5-1	.	CASSWTSGGTKPSYEQYF	TGCGCCAGCAGCTGGACTAGCGGGGGGACAAAACCTTCCTACGAGCAGTACTTC
TRBD1	TRBJ1-1	TRBV6-1	.	CASRLQGRTEAFF	TGTGCCAGCAGACTACAGGGGAGGACTGAAGCTTTCTTT
.	TRBJ2-7	TRBV5-6	.	CASRMTGAYEQYF	TGTGCCAGCAGAATGACAGGAGCCTACGAGCAGTACTTC
TRBD1	TRBJ1-1	TRBV28	.	CASLRRGRRTEAFF	TGTGCCAGCCTCCGCAGGGGGCGCAGAACTGAAGCTTTCTTT
.	TRBJ1-2	TRBV30	.	CAGVLGYGYTF	TGTGCCGGAGTGTTAGGTTATGGCTACACCTTC
.	TRBJ1-6	TRBV7-3	once	CASSLPFPTGNSPLHF	TGTGCCAGCAGCTTACCTTTCCCTACCGGGAATTCACCCCTCCACTTT
.	TRBJ2-3	TRBV13	.	CASSFEGNTNTDTQYF	TGTGCCAGCAGCTTCGAAGGGAACACCAACACAGATACGCAGTATTTT
.	TRBJ2-3	TRBV6-6	.	CASSSADTQYF	TGTGCCAGCAGTTCCGCAGATACGCAGTATTTT
.	TRBJ2-7	TRBV6-1	.	CASSELGKSYEQYF	TGTGCCAGCAGTGAGCTTGGCAAGTCCTACGAGCAGTACTTC
.	TRBJ1-1	TRBV30	.	CAWNVGEYTEAFF	TGTGCCTGGAATGTCGGGGAGTACACTGAAGCTTTCTTT
.	TRBJ2-7	TRBV4-1	once	CASSPPRVAPSEQYF	TGCGCCAGCAGCCCCCCGCGGGTAGCCCCTTCCGAGCAGTACTTC
.	TRBJ2-3	TRBV9	.	CASSEAGWGTDTQYF	TGTGCCAGCAGCGAGGCCGGATGGGGCACAGATACGCAGTATTTT
.	TRBJ2-7	TRBV20-1	.	CSAIRSYEQYF	TGCAGTGCTATTCGTTCCTACGAGCAGTACTTC
.	TRBJ1-3	TRBV5-1	.	CASRSQGLGSGNTIYF	TGCGCCAGCAGGAGTCAGGGGTTAGGCTCTGGAAACACCATATATTTT
.	TRBJ2-3	TRBV30	.	CAWSALALSTDTQYF	TGTGCCTGGAGTGCCCTAGCGCTAAGCACAGATACGCAGTATTTT
TRBD1	TRBJ2-4	TRBV5-5	.	CASSPGTGLGKNIQYF	TGTGCCAGCAGCCCTGGGACAGGGCTTGGCAAAAACATTCAGTACTTC